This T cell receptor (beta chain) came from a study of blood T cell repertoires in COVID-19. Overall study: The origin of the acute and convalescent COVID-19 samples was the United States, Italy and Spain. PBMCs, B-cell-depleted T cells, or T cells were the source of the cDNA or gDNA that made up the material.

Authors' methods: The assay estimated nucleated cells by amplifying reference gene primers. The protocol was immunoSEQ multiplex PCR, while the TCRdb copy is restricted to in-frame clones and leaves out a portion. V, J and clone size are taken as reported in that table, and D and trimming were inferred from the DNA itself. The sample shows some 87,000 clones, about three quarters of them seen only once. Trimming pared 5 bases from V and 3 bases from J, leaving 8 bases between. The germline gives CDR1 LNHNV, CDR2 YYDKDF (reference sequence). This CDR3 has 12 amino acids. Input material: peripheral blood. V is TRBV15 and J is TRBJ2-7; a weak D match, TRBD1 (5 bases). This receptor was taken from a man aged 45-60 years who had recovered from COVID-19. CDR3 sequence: CATSVDSYEQYF. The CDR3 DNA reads TGTGCCACCAGCGTTGACAGCTACGAGCAGTACTTC.